The rows below give T cell receptor beta chains drawn from one sample of a study of cytomegalovirus exposure and HLA in healthy donors. Profiling relied on immunoSEQ multiplex PCR, and the TCRdb table lists in-frame clones only, not all of them. Its table lists about 110,000 clones. The sample was PBMCs. The receptors come from a man in his forties or fifties in good health and CMV-seropositive. Both conserved end residues are part of each CDR3. D genes are given only for firm matches.

len	v_gene	d_gene	j_gene	CDR3aa	CDR3nt
15	TRBV11-2	-	TRBJ2-1	CASSLEANSYNEQFF	TGTGCCAGCAGCTTAGAGGCAAACAGTTACAATGAGCAGTTCTTC
15	TRBV18	TRBD1	TRBJ1-2	CASSQLETGGYGYTF	TGTGCCAGCTCACAACTAGAGACAGGGGGCTATGGCTACACCTTC
15	TRBV11-2	TRBD1	TRBJ1-4	CASSLDSGQGGRLFF	TGTGCCAGCAGCTTAGATTCGGGACAGGGGGGGCGGCTGTTTTTT
14	TRBV6-1	-	TRBJ1-1	CASTSHQENTEAFF	TGTGCCAGCACTTCCCACCAGGAGAACACTGAAGCTTTCTTT
17	TRBV11-1	-	TRBJ2-5	CASSLAYDSKTQETQYF	TGTGCCAGCAGCTTAGCGTACGACAGTAAAACCCAAGAGACCCAGTACTTC
13	TRBV11-3	TRBD2	TRBJ2-7	CASSRTSGTGQYF	TGTGCCAGCAGCCGGACTAGCGGGACCGGGCAGTACTTC
15	TRBV30	-	TRBJ1-1	CAWKEEGMGNTEAFF	TGTGCCTGGAAGGAAGAGGGAATGGGGAACACTGAAGCTTTCTTT
14	TRBV6-5	-	TRBJ2-7	CASSPNGLADEQYF	TGTGCCAGCAGTCCAAACGGTTTAGCAGACGAGCAGTACTTC
16	TRBV28	TRBD1	TRBJ1-4	CASSLPKGQGKEKLFF	TGTGCCAGCAGTTTACCCAAAGGACAGGGAAAAGAAAAACTGTTTTTT
14	TRBV6-5	TRBD1	TRBJ1-1	CASSTGTGLSEAFF	TGTGCCAGCAGTACCGGGACAGGGCTGTCGGAAGCTTTCTTT
14	TRBV5-1	TRBD2	TRBJ2-7	CASSPGTTPYEQYF	TGCGCCAGCAGCCCTGGGACTACTCCCTACGAGCAGTACTTC
14	TRBV28	TRBD1	TRBJ2-7	CASSPDRGDYEQYF	TGTGCCAGCAGTCCAGACAGGGGTGACTACGAGCAGTACTTC
10	TRBV29-1	-	TRBJ2-6	CSVEPSVLTF	TGCAGCGTTGAACCATCCGTCCTGACTTTC
15	TRBV28	TRBD1	TRBJ2-7	CASSPPGTGAYEQYF	TGTGCCAGCAGTCCCCCCGGGACAGGGGCCTACGAGCAGTACTTC
16	TRBV5-1	TRBD1	TRBJ1-6	CASSHTSGQLNSPLHF	TGCGCCAGCAGCCATACCTCGGGACAGCTAAATTCACCCCTCCACTTT
14	TRBV6-4	-	TRBJ2-7	CASVWGFLTYEQYF	TGTGCCAGCGTGTGGGGCTTTCTTACCTACGAGCAGTACTTC
17	TRBV15	-	TRBJ2-7	CATSRVVGAGNSYEQYF	TGTGCCACCAGCAGGGTGGTTGGGGCGGGAAACTCCTACGAGCAGTACTTC
15	TRBV5-1	TRBD2	TRBJ2-1	CASSSGLAENNEQFF	TGCGCCAGCAGCTCGGGACTAGCGGAGAACAATGAGCAGTTCTTC
15	TRBV5-1	-	TRBJ2-6	CASSFTGSGANVLTF	TGCGCCAGCAGCTTCACAGGGTCTGGGGCCAACGTCCTGACTTTC
15	TRBV4-1	TRBD2	TRBJ2-4	CASSTGSGGKNIQYF	TGCGCCAGCTCAACTGGGTCGGGAGGCAAAAACATTCAGTACTTC
15	TRBV4-1	-	TRBJ1-5	CASSQDLSGYQPQHF	TGCGCCAGCAGCCAAGATCTTTCCGGGTATCAGCCCCAGCATTTT
17	TRBV7-7	TRBD2	TRBJ2-2	CASSQQPSGVNTGELFF	TGTGCTAGCAGCCAACAACCTAGCGGGGTGAACACCGGGGAGCTGTTTTTT
15	TRBV27	-	TRBJ1-2	CASSITSRGGYGYTF	TGTGCCAGCTCCATCACCTCCCGCGGGGGCTATGGCTACACCTTC
13	TRBV29-1	TRBD2	TRBJ2-1	CSVEASGFNEQFF	TGCAGCGTTGAGGCTAGCGGTTTCAATGAGCAGTTCTTC
13	TRBV30	-	TRBJ2-7	CAWSVFFTYEQYF	TGTGCCTGGAGTGTCTTCTTTACCTACGAGCAGTACTTC
10	TRBV9	-	TRBJ1-4	CASGGTTLFF	TGTGCCAGCGGGGGGACTACACTGTTTTTT
14	TRBV28	-	TRBJ1-5	CASSSGVGNQPQHF	TGTGCCAGCAGTTCAGGGGTCGGCAATCAGCCCCAGCATTTT
15	TRBV2	TRBD2	TRBJ2-1	CASSEVQREGHEQFF	TGTGCCAGCAGTGAAGTTCAGCGGGAGGGCCATGAGCAGTTCTTC
15	TRBV19	TRBD2	TRBJ2-1	CASSSGTSGYNEQFF	TGTGCCAGTAGTAGTGGGACTAGCGGATACAATGAGCAGTTCTTC
15	TRBV7-2	-	TRBJ2-5	CASSLVAQPRETQYF	TGTGCCAGCAGCTTAGTGGCACAGCCAAGGGAGACCCAGTACTTC
11	TRBV27	-	TRBJ2-1	CASTRSDEQFF	TGTGCCAGCACCCGCTCGGATGAGCAGTTCTTC
16	TRBV30	TRBD2	TRBJ2-1	CAWSVPGGRAHNEQFF	TGTGCCTGGAGTGTACCGGGCGGGAGGGCCCACAATGAGCAGTTCTTC
17	TRBV2	-	TRBJ1-1	CASSHARDSLLNTEAFF	TGTGCCAGCAGCCATGCCAGAGACAGCCTCTTGAACACTGAAGCTTTCTTT
13	TRBV19	TRBD1	TRBJ1-2	CASSVTGRYGYTF	TGTGCCAGTAGTGTGACAGGGCGATATGGCTACACCTTC
15	TRBV6-6	-	TRBJ2-3	CASSYRQISTDTQYF	TGTGCCAGCAGTTACAGACAGATAAGCACAGATACGCAGTATTTT
14	TRBV27	-	TRBJ2-5	CASSFRRAWETQYF	TGTGCCAGCAGTTTCCGCAGGGCCTGGGAGACCCAGTACTTC
13	TRBV28	-	TRBJ1-1	CASSLYRDTEASF	TGTGCCAGCAGTTTATACAGAGACACTGAAGCTTCCTTT
16	TRBV10-3	-	TRBJ2-3	CAITRGLAQSTDTQYF	TGTGCCATCACCCGCGGTCTAGCGCAGAGCACAGATACGCAGTATTTT
13	TRBV6-5	-	TRBJ2-7	CASSYPGSSEQYF	TGTGCCAGCAGTTACCCGGGGAGTTCCGAGCAGTACTTC
14	TRBV5-6	TRBD1	TRBJ1-1	CASHVTGVNTEAFF	TGTGCCAGCCACGTGACAGGGGTGAACACTGAAGCTTTCTTT
17	TRBV7-3	-	TRBJ2-6	CASSTQGSPRRANVLTF	TGTGCCAGCAGCACTCAGGGGTCCCCTCGAAGGGCCAACGTCCTGACTTTC
14	TRBV9	-	TRBJ2-2	CASSVGSVSGELFF	TGTGCCAGCAGCGTAGGTTCGGTTTCCGGGGAGCTGTTTTTT
15	TRBV7-9	-	TRBJ1-1	CASRSQGDGNTEAFF	TGTGCCAGCAGATCACAGGGTGATGGGAACACTGAAGCTTTCTTT
15	TRBV7-9	TRBD2	TRBJ2-7	CASSRTSGSTYEQYF	TGTGCCAGCAGTCGGACTAGCGGGAGCACCTACGAGCAGTACTTC
17	TRBV28	TRBD1	TRBJ1-1	CASSLRWDRALNGEAFF	TGTGCCAGCAGTTTACGATGGGACAGGGCCCTAAACGGTGAAGCTTTCTTT
17	TRBV18	TRBD2	TRBJ2-7	CASSPRRTSGHLDEQYF	TGTGCCAGCTCACCCCGACGGACTAGCGGCCATTTGGATGAACAGTACTTC
16	TRBV19	-	TRBJ1-1	CASSPNWAGESTEAFF	TGTGCCAGTAGTCCAAATTGGGCGGGAGAGTCTACTGAAGCTTTCTTT
17	TRBV27	TRBD2	TRBJ2-3	CASTRRTSGRATDTQYF	TGTGCCAGCACCCGACGGACTAGCGGGAGAGCCACAGATACGCAGTATTTT
14	TRBV5-8	TRBD2	TRBJ2-7	CASSPGLVGYEQYF	TGTGCCAGCAGCCCCGGACTAGTTGGCTACGAGCAGTACTTC
13	TRBV14	-	TRBJ2-1	CASSQSLVNEQFF	TGTGCCAGCAGCCAATCCCTAGTCAATGAGCAGTTCTTC
14	TRBV7-9	TRBD1	TRBJ2-7	CASSEETGSHEQYF	TGTGCCAGCAGCGAAGAGACAGGGTCCCACGAGCAGTACTTC
13	TRBV5-1	-	TRBJ2-1	CASSLDTYNEQFF	TGCGCCAGCAGCTTGGACACCTACAATGAGCAGTTCTTC
14	TRBV6-5	-	TRBJ2-3	CASSSTGLSDTQYF	TGTGCCAGCAGTTCCACAGGGTTGTCTGATACGCAGTATTTT
17	TRBV28	TRBD1	TRBJ2-7	CASSSRSFGTGDYEQYF	TGTGCCAGCAGTTCCAGATCCTTCGGGACAGGGGATTACGAGCAGTACTTC
16	TRBV15	TRBD2	TRBJ2-1	CATSRDPSGSFYEQFF	TGTGCCACCAGCAGAGATCCCAGCGGGAGTTTCTATGAGCAGTTCTTC
15	TRBV19	-	TRBJ2-1	CASSSGSPSYNEQFF	TGTGCCAGTAGTAGTGGCAGTCCGTCCTACAATGAGCAGTTCTTC
17	TRBV2	TRBD1	TRBJ1-2	CASRAWTGEYKNYGYTF	TGTGCCAGCAGGGCCTGGACAGGGGAGTACAAGAACTATGGCTACACCTTC